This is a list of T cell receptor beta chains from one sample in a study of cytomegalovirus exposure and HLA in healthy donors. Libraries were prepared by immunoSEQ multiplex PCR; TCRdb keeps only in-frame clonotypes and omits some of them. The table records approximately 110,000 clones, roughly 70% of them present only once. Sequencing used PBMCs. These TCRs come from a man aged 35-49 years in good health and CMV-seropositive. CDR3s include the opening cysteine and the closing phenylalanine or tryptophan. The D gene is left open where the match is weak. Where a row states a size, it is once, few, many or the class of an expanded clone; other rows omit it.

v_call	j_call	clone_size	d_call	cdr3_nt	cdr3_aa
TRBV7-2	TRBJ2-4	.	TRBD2	TGTGCCAGCAGCTTAGGCCTAGCGGAAAACATTCAGTACTTC	CASSLGLAENIQYF
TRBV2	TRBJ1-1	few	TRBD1	TGTGCCAGCAGTAACCAACAGGGGACGGCTTTCTTT	CASSNQQGTAFF
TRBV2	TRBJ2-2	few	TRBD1	TGTGCCAGCGGGGGACAGGGTAACACCGGGGAGCTGTTTTTT	CASGGQGNTGELFF
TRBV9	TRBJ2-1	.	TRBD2	TGTGCCAGCAGCATAGGGACTAGCGGGAGGGTAAACAATGAGCAGTTCTTC	CASSIGTSGRVNNEQFF
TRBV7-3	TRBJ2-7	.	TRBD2	TGTGCCAGCAGCAGGACTAGCGGGAGGGCCTTCGAGCAGTACTTC	CASSRTSGRAFEQYF
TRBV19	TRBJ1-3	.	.	TGTGCCAGTAGTATGGCCAGGGGAAACACCATATATTTT	CASSMARGNTIYF
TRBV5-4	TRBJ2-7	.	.	TGTGCCAGCAGCTTGGAAAGCTCTAGCTCCTACGAGCAGTACTTC	CASSLESSSSYEQYF
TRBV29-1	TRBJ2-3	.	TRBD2	TGCAGCGCGAAACAGGGATTAGCGGGAGGGACCTCAGATACGCAGTATTTT	CSAKQGLAGGTSDTQYF
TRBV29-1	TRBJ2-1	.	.	TGCAGCGTTGAAGATCGAACAGATTACAATGAGCAGTTCTTC	CSVEDRTDYNEQFF
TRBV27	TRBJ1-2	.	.	TGTGCCAGCAGTTCCGGGCGGGTTAACTATGGCTACACCTTC	CASSSGRVNYGYTF
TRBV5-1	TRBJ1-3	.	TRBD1	TGCGCCAGCAGCCAAACGACAGGGCCTCTTGGAAACACCATATATTTT	CASSQTTGPLGNTIYF
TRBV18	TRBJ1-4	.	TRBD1	TGTGCCAGCTCACCACAACAGGGGGAAAATGAAAAACTGTTTTTT	CASSPQQGENEKLFF
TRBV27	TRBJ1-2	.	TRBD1	TGTGCCAGCAGCTGGGGTCCAGGGGGCCGAAACTATGGCTACACCTTC	CASSWGPGGRNYGYTF
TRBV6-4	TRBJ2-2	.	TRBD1	TGTGCCAGCAGTGAGATATACAGACAGGGAAACACCGGGGAGCTGTTTTTT	CASSEIYRQGNTGELFF
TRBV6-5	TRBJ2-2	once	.	TGTGCCAGCAGTTACCCGAACCCACACGGGGAGCTGTTTTTT	CASSYPNPHGELFF
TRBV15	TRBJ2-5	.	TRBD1	TGTGCCACCAGCAGGCCTGGGGGGACAGGGACCCAAGAGACCCAGTACTTC	CATSRPGGTGTQETQYF
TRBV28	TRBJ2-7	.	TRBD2	TGTGCCAGCAGCCCCCTGACTAGCGGGATTTACGAGCAGTACTTC	CASSPLTSGIYEQYF
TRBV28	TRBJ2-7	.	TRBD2	TGTGCCAGCAGAAGCGGGAGCTCCTACGAGCAGTACTTC	CASRSGSSYEQYF
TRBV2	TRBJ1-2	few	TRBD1	TGTGCCAGCAGTGGACAGGGGGGAAATGGCTACACCTTC	CASSGQGGNGYTF
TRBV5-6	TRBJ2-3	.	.	TGTGCCAGCAGCCCCGTGGGGGGAAGCACAGATACGCAGTATTTT	CASSPVGGSTDTQYF
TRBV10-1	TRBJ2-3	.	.	TGCGCCAGCACCTCGGACTACAGCACAGATACGCAGTATTTT	CASTSDYSTDTQYF
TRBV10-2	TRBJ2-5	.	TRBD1	TGCGCCAGCAGTCTGACAGGGGGCGCCGAGACCCAGTACTTC	CASSLTGGAETQYF
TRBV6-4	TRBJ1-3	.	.	TGTGCCAGCTATAGGCCCAGGCCATTCGGAAACACCATATATTTT	CASYRPRPFGNTIYF
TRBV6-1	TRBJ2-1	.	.	TGTGCCAGCAGTGAAGCAGCGAGCTCCTACAATGAGCAGTTCTTC	CASSEAASSYNEQFF
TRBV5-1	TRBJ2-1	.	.	TGCGCCAGCAGCTTAGGTGTTCTAGCTGACTACAATGAGCAGTTCTTC	CASSLGVLADYNEQFF
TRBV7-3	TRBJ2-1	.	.	TGTGCCAGCAGCACTCCGGGACAAATCAATGAGCAGTTCTTC	CASSTPGQINEQFF
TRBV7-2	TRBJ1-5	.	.	TGTGCCAGCAGCTTAGGGCACAGGAATAATCAGCCCCAGCATTTT	CASSLGHRNNQPQHF
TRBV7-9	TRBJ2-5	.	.	TGTGCCAGCAGCTTAGCGCGGGGCGGACAAGAGACCCAGTACTTC	CASSLARGGQETQYF
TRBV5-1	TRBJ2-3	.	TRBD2	TGCGCCAGCAGCTCCGACCCGGGACTAGCGGGAGGAGATACGCAGTATTTT	CASSSDPGLAGGDTQYF
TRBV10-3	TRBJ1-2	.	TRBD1	TGTGCCATCAGTGGGGACAGTACTTATGGCTACACCTTC	CAISGDSTYGYTF
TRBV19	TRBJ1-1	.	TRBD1	TGTGCCAGTAGCACCGGGACAGGGCGGACTGAAGCTTTCTTT	CASSTGTGRTEAFF
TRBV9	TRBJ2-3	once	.	TGTGCCAGCAGCGTATGGGAGCGGTCCACAGATACGCAGTATTTT	CASSVWERSTDTQYF
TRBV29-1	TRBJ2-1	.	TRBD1	TGCAGCGTTGTTCCCGGGACAGGGGGAGTCAATGAGCAGTTCTTC	CSVVPGTGGVNEQFF
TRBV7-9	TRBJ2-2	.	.	TGTGCCAGCAGCCCTTACTCCACCGGGGAGCTGTTTTTT	CASSPYSTGELFF
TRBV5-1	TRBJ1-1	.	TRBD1	TGCGCCAGCAGCATAGACAGGGGTCGGATGAACACTGAAGCTTTCTTT	CASSIDRGRMNTEAFF
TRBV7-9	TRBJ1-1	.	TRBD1	TGTGCCAGCAGCCCCTGGACAGGGAGCGACACTGAAGCTTTCTTT	CASSPWTGSDTEAFF
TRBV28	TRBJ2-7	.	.	TGTGCCAGCAGTTTTCACGGAGAATACGACGAGCAGTACTTC	CASSFHGEYDEQYF
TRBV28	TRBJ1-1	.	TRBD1	TGTGCCAGCAGCTTCACAGGGGAGGAAGCTTTCTTT	CASSFTGEEAFF
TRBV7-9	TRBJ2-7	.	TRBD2	TGTGCCAGCAGCCCCAGCGGGCTAGCGGAATCCTCCTACGAGCAGTACTTC	CASSPSGLAESSYEQYF
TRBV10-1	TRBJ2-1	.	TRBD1	TGCGCCAGCAGTGAGCGACAGGGAAACAATGAGCAGTTCTTC	CASSERQGNNEQFF
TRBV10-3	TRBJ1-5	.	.	TGTGCCATCAGTCTAACCCAAAATTCTCGGCAGCCCCAGCATTTT	CAISLTQNSRQPQHF
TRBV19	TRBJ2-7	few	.	TGTGCCAGTAGTATGGTGGCAACAGTCTCCTACGAGCAGTACTTC	CASSMVATVSYEQYF
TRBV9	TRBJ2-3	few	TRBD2	TGTGCCAGCAGACCCGTAGCTGGGACTAGCGGCACAGATACGCAGTATTTT	CASRPVAGTSGTDTQYF
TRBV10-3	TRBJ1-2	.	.	TGTGCCATCCCTACCGGGGGCTATGGCTACACCTTC	CAIPTGGYGYTF